This section outlines one T cell receptor beta chain sequence together with its context. Enrolled through a virtual design, the participants were between roughly 18 and 100 years of age and came from about two dozen US areas. Clinical histories supplied by participants themselves formed the basis of cohort assignment. Those designated as exposed participants met a COVID-19 case within 2 weeks before study entry. Libraries were prepared by immunoSEQ multiplex PCR; TCRdb keeps only in-frame clonotypes and omits some of them. The repertoire consists of over 250,000 clones, with 82% occurring once and the leading ten covering approximately 5%. Germline V lookup: CDR1 SGHVS, CDR2 FNYEAQ. J lost 5 bases, V lost 1 base, and 5 bases had no gene match. This CDR3 spans 15 amino acids. This sample is part of a study of blood T cell repertoires in COVID-19. At the level of the study: Samples representing acute and convalescent COVID-19 were sourced from the United States, Italy and Spain.

Sequencing was done on a sample of PBMCs or T cells enriched from blood (not recorded which). The TCR comes from a man aged 40-50 years who had been exposed to COVID-19. The chain links TRBV7-6 to TRBJ1-1, with 9 bases identical to TRBD1. The CDR3 DNA is TGTGCCAGCAGCTTAGATGGGACAGGGCGGACTGAAGCTTTCTTT. The encoded protein is CASSLDGTGRTEAFF.